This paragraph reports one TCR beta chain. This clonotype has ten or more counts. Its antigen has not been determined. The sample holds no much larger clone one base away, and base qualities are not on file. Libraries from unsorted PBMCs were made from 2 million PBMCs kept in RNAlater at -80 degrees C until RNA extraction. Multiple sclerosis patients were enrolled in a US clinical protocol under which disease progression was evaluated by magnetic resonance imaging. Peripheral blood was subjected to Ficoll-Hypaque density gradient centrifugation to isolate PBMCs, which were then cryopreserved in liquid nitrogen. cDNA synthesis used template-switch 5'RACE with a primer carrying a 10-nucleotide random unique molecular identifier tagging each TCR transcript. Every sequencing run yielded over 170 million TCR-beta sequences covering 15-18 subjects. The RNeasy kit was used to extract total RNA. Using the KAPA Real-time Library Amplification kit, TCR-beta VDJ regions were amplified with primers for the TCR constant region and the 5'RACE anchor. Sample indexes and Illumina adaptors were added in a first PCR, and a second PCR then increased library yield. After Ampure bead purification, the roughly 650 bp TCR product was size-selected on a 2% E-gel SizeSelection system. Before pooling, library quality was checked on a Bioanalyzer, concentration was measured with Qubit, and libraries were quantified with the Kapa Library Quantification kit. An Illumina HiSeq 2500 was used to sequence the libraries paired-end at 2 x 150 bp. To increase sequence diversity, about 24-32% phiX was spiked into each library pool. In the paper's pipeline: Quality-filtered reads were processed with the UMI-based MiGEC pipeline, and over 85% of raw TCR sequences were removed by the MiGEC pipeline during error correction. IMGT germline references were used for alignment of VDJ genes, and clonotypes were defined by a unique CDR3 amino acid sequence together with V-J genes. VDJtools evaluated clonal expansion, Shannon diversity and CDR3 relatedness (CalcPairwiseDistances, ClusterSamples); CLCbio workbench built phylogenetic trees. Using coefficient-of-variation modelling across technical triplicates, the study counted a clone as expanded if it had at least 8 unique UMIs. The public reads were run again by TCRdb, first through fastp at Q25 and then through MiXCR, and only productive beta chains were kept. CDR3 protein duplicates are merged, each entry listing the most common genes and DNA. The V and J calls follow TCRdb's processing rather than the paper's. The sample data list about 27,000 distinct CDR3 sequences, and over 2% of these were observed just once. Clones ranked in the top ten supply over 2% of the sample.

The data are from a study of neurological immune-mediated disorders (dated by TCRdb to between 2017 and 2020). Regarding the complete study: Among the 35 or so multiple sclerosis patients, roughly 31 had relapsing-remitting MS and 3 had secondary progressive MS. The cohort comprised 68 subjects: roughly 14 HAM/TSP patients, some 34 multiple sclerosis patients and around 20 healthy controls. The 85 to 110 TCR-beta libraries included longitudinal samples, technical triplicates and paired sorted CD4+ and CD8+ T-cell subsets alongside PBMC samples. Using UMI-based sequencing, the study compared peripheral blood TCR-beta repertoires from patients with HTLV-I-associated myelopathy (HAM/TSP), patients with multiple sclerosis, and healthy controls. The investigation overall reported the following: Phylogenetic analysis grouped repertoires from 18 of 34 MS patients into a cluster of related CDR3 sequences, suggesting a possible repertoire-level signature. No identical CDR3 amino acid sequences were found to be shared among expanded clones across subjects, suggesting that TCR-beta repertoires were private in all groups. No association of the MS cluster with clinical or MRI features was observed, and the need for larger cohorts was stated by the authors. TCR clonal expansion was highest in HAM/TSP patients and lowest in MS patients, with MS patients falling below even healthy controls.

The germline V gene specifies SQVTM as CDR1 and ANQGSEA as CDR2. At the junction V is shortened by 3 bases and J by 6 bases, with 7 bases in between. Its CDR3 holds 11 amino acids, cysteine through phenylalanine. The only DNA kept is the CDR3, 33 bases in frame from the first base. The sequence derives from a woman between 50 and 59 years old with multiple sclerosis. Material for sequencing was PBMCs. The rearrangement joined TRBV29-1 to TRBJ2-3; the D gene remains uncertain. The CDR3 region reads CSVELGDTQYF. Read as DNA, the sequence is TGCAGCGTTGAGCTCGGGGATACGCAGTATTTT.